The 11 T cell receptor beta chains listed next were all sequenced from one sample in a study of post-analysis software for immune sequencing data. Study observations and caveats: Elevated frequency relative to controls characterized 4 or 5 TRBV segments in patients, TRBV5-6, TRBV5-1 and TRBV20-1 among them.

Prepared TCR beta cDNA libraries contained unique molecular identifiers. MiXCR, applied by TCRdb to the PCR reads, yields one record per CDR3 protein. This table holds fewer than 850,000 distinct CDR3 sequences, roughly 27% found once. What these receptors recognize is not known. Sequencing was performed on blood. These TCRs come from a girl between 10 and 17 years old with multiple sclerosis.

This clonotype appeared a few times. The chain combines TRBV27 with TRBJ1-2; TRBD1 matches 9 bases. The V and J ends lost 2 bases and 3 bases, in that order; junction bases with no gene match: 4. CDR1 MNHEY and CDR2 SMNVEV come from the germline V gene (reference sequence). The length of the CDR3 is 15 residues. The CDR3 region is CASSLTQGAHYGYTF. Written as DNA, the CDR3 is TGTGCCAGCAGTTTAACACAGGGGGCGCACTATGGCTACACCTTC.

This clonotype was observed a handful of times. The chain couples TRBV12-3 or TRBV12-4 to TRBJ1-1; 8 bases line up with TRBD1. The CDR3 has 17 amino acids. After removal of 4 bases from V and 5 bases from J, the junction contained 15 bases not matched to a gene. CDR3 sequence (DNA): TGTGCCAGCAGTTCGGACAGGGAATGGGAGGGGATGACTGAAGCTTTCTTT. Translating it yields CASSSDREWEGMTEAFF.

The rearrangement links TRBV20-1 to TRBJ2-7; possibly TRBD2 for D (5 bases). The CDR3 has 12 residues. Deletions cut 6 bases from V and 1 base from J, with 10 bases between. Per the germline V gene, CDR1 is DFQATT and CDR2 is SNEGSKA (reference sequence). The DNA of the CDR3 is TGCAGTGCCCGCCGGAGGTCCTACGAGCAGTACTTC. Its protein product is CSARRRSYEQYF.

This clonotype has only a few counts. The chain links TRBV11-2 to TRBJ1-4, with 10 bases identical to TRBD1. Losses at the gene ends were 4 bases for V and 8 bases for J; bases not matched to a gene: 10. The germline V gene has CDR1 SGHAT and CDR2 FQNNGV. The CDR3 has 16 residues. Here the CDR3 reads CASSSGTRTGGEKLFF. In DNA form, the CDR3 reads TGTGCCAGCAGCTCCGGAACGAGGACAGGGGGAGAAAAACTGTTTTTT.

V usage is TRBV7-9 and J usage is TRBJ1-1; D might be TRBD1 (5 bases). CDR1 and CDR2 from the germline V gene are SEHNR and FQNEAQ (reference sequence). This CDR3 region has 15 residues. Trimming took off 4 bases at V and 2 bases at J, with 14 bases between the two ends. The CDR3 region has the DNA TGTGCCAGCAGCTCTCTTGACAGCCGCAACACTGAAGCTTTCTTT. Protein: CASSSLDSRNTEAFF.

This clonotype came up once. V usage is TRBV29-1 and J usage is TRBJ2-5; a weak D match, TRBD1 (5 bases). The DNA end favors TRBJ2-7, so the J call may be wrong. Germline CDR1 and CDR2: SQVTM and ANQGSEA. This CDR3 contains 12 residues. The CDR3 nucleotides read TGCAGCGGGGGCAATTCTGCTGCCGAGCAGTACTTC. Translation: CSGGNSAAEQYF.

The rearrangement links TRBV7-2 to TRBJ1-4, with 8 bases that match TRBD1. Looked up from germline, CDR1 is SGHTA and CDR2 is FQGNSA. This CDR3 contains 15 residues. V was clipped by 4 bases and J by 3 bases; unmatched bases: 4. In nucleotides, the CDR3 is TGTGCCAGCAGCTCCTCCAGGGGGCCTAATGAAAAACTGTTTTTT. Translation gives CASSSSRGPNEKLFF.

The chain is built from TRBV5-1 and TRBJ2-5; TRBD2 matches at 9 bases. Germline loops: CDR1 SGHRS, CDR2 YFSETQ. V trimming: 0 bases; J trimming: 5 bases; junction bases outside the gene matches: 5. The CDR3 is 15 residues long. This CDR3 reads CASSLASSGVETQYF. CDR3 coding DNA: TGCGCCAGCAGCTTGGCGTCTAGCGGGGTCGAGACCCAGTACTTC. Full variable domain (missing parts from reference TRBV5-1 and TRBJ2-5): KAGVTQTPRYLIKTRGQQVTLSCSPISGHRSVSWYQQTPGQGLQFLFEYFSETQRNKGNFPGRFSGRQFSNSRSEMNVSTLELGDSALYLCASSLASSGVETQYFGPGTRLLVL.

The chain couples TRBV7-2 to TRBJ2-3; no clear D. Trimming pared 5 bases from V and 2 bases from J, leaving 17 bases between. Germline values: CDR1 SGHTA, CDR2 FQGNSA. CDR3 length: 16 residues. The CDR3 sequence is CASSLIGKPNTDTQYF. The CDR3 DNA reads as TGTGCCAGCAGCCTCATAGGGAAACCTAACACAGATACGCAGTATTTT.

This chain uses TRBV20-1 with TRBJ2-5; the D gene is possibly TRBD2 (6 bases). Germline CDR1 DFQATT, CDR2 SNEGSKA (reference sequence). V shed 5 bases and J shed 5 bases, with 18 bases lying between them. The CDR3 is 14 residues long. CDR3 DNA sequence: TGCAGTGCTGGGGGACCAGCGGGCCGCGAGACCCAGTACTTC. It is translated as CSAGGPAGRETQYF.

The gene calls are TRBV5-1 and TRBJ2-5, with TRBD1 matching over 9 bases. The CDR3 runs 14 residues. V was clipped by 4 bases and J by 3 bases; unmatched bases: 4. The germline CDR1 and CDR2 sequences are SGHRS and YFSETQ. The CDR3 DNA reads as TGCGCCAGCAGCGGGACAGGGAATGAAGAGACCCAGTACTTC. Residues: CASSGTGNEETQYF. The full variable domain, with the rest looked up from reference TRBV5-1 and TRBJ2-5, is KAGVTQTPRYLIKTRGQQVTLSCSPISGHRSVSWYQQTPGQGLQFLFEYFSETQRNKGNFPGRFSGRQFSNSRSEMNVSTLELGDSALYLCASSGTGNEETQYFGPGTRLLVL.